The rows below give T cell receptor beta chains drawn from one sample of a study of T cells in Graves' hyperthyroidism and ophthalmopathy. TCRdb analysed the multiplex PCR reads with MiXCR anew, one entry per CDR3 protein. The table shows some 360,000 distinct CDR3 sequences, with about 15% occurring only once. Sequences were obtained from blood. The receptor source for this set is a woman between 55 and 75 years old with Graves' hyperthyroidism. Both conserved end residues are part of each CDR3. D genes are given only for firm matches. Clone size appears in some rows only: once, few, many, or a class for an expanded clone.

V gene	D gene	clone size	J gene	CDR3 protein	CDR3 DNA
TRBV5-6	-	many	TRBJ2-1	CASSLSGGTNEQFF	TGTGCCAGCAGCTTGAGTGGAGGTACGAATGAGCAGTTCTTC
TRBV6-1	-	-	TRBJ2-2	CASILSRELFF	TGTGCCAGCATCCTCTCTAGGGAGCTGTTTTTT
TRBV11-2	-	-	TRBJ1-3	CASSSEAGRNTIYF	TGTGCCAGCAGCTCAGAGGCAGGAAGAAACACCATATATTTT
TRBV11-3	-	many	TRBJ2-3	CASSQARGPQYF	TGTGCCAGCAGCCAGGCCCGGGGGCCTCAGTATTTT
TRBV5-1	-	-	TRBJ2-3	CASSLVTNGSTDTQYF	TGCGCCAGCAGCTTGGTGACTAACGGGAGCACAGATACGCAGTATTTT
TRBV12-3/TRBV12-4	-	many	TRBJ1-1	CASSHGQLNTEAFF	TGTGCCAGCAGTCACGGACAGTTGAACACTGAAGCTTTCTTT
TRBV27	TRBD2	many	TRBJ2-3	CASSPGTSGRRGDTQYF	TGTGCCAGCAGTCCAGGGACTAGCGGGAGGCGGGGAGATACGCAGTATTTT
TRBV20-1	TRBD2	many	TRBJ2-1	CSAQRTSGILYNEQFF	TGCAGTGCTCAACGGACTAGCGGGATACTCTACAATGAGCAGTTCTTC
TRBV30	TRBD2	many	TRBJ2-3	CAWILGGARTNTQYF	TGTGCCTGGATCCTCGGGGGGGCCAGGACCAATACGCAGTATTTT
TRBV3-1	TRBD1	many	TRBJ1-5	CASSGRDRGFQPQHF	TGTGCCAGCAGCGGGAGGGACAGGGGGTTTCAGCCCCAGCATTTT
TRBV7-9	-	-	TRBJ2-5	CASSYGPAGETQYF	TGTGCCAGCAGCTACGGACCCGCCGGAGAGACCCAGTACTTC
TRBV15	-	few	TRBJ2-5	CATSRDLLSKETQYF	TGTGCCACCAGCAGAGATCTTTTATCTAAAGAGACCCAGTACTTC
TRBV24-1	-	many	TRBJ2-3	CATSDAKSEDTQYF	TGTGCCACCAGTGATGCAAAGTCGGAAGATACGCAGTATTTT
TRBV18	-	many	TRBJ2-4	CASSPQPPPRNIQYF	TGTGCCAGCTCACCCCAACCCCCTCCGCGGAACATTCAGTACTTC
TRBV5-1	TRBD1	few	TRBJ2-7	CASGTGTGNSYEQYF	TGCGCCAGTGGGACCGGGACAGGGAACTCCTACGAGCAGTACTTC
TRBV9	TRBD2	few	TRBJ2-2	CASSLAGGHLGGELFF	TGTGCCAGCAGCCTAGCGGGAGGGCATCTAGGCGGGGAGCTGTTTTTT
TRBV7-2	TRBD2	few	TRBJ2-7	CASSLDSGRGEQYF	TGTGCCAGCAGCTTAGATAGCGGGAGGGGGGAGCAGTACTTC
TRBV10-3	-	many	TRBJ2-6	CAISERPGSSSGANVLTF	TGTGCCATCAGTGAGAGGCCAGGGTCTAGCTCTGGGGCCAACGTCCTGACTTTC
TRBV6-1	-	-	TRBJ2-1	CASSEASAGRSYNEQFF	TGTGCCAGCAGTGAAGCGTCCGCGGGGAGATCCTACAATGAGCAGTTCTTC
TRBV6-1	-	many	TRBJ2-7	CASSGPPGVHEQYF	TGTGCCAGCAGTGGTCCCCCAGGGGTACACGAGCAGTACTTC
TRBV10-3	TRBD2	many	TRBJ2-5	CAISDTTSGRAEETQYF	TGTGCCATCAGTGACACGACTAGCGGGAGGGCCGAGGAGACCCAGTACTTC
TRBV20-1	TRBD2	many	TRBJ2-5	CSATGVAGRGETQYF	TGCAGTGCTACCGGAGTAGCGGGAAGGGGGGAGACCCAGTACTTC
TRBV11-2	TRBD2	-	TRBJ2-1	CASGLEASEQFF	TGTGCCAGCGGACTAGAAGCTTCTGAGCAGTTCTTC
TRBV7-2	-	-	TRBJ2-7	CASSSGTLHQLGQYF	TGTGCCAGCAGCTCCGGGACCCTGCATCAATTGGGGCAGTACTTC
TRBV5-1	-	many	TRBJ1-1	CASSLRGNEAFF	TGCGCCAGCAGCTTGCGGGGAAATGAAGCTTTCTTT
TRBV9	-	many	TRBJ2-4	CASSVGSSGLAKNIQYF	TGTGCCAGCAGCGTAGGAAGTAGCGGTCTAGCCAAAAACATTCAGTACTTC
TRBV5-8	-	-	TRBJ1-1	CASSLVQGISQAFF	TGTGCCAGCAGCTTGGTGCAGGGCATTAGTCAAGCTTTCTTT
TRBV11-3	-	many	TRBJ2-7	CASSSRDTSYEQYF	TGTGCCAGCAGCTCTCGGGACACAAGCTACGAGCAGTACTTC
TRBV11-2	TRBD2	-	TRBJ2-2	CASSRISGSMNTGELFF	TGTGCCAGCAGCCGCATTAGCGGGAGCATGAACACCGGGGAGCTGTTTTTT
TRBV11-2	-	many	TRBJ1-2	CATGRQTNYGYTF	TGTGCCACTGGCCGACAGACAAACTATGGCTACACCTTC
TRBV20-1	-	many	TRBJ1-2	CSARDPGNGYTF	TGCAGTGCTAGAGATCCGGGGAATGGCTACACCTTC
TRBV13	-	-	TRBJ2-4	CASSVSGTAKNIQYF	TGTGCCAGCAGCGTTAGCGGAACAGCCAAAAACATTCAGTACTTC
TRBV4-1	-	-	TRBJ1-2	CASSQPRQGLIYGYTF	TGCGCCAGCAGCCAACCCAGGCAGGGCTTGATCTATGGCTACACCTTC
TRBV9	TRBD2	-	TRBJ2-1	CASSYDILAGVYNEQFF	TGTGCCAGCAGCTATGATATACTAGCGGGGGTATACAATGAGCAGTTCTTC
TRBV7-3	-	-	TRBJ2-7	CASSPGDSYNEQYF	TGTGCCAGCAGCCCGGGAGATTCCTACAATGAGCAGTACTTC
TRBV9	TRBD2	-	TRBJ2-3	CASSVIAGATDTQYF	TGTGCCAGCAGCGTAATAGCGGGAGCCACAGATACGCAGTATTTT
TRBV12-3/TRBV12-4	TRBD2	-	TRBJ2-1	CASSKAGTSATNEQFF	TGTGCCAGCAGCAAGGCAGGGACTAGCGCAACAAATGAGCAGTTCTTC
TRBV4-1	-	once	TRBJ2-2	CASRNSLNTGELFF	TGCGCCAGCAGGAACTCCTTGAACACCGGGGAGCTGTTTTTT
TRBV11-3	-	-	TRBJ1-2	CASSFQQFYGYTF	TGTGCCAGCAGCTTCCAACAGTTCTATGGCTACACCTTC
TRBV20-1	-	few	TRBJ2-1	CSATVNEQFF	TGCAGTGCTACGGTCAATGAGCAGTTCTTC
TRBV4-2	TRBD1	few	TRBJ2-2	CASSQRDRGSTGELFF	TGTGCCAGCAGCCAGCGGGACAGGGGTTCCACCGGGGAGCTGTTTTTT
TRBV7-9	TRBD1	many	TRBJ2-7	CASSPGQGPSFWEQYF	TGTGCCAGCAGCCCGGGACAGGGCCCCTCCTTTTGGGAGCAGTACTTC
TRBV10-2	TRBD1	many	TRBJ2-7	CASSESRAGGWYEQYF	TGCGCCAGCAGTGAGTCGAGGGCAGGGGGTTGGTACGAGCAGTACTTC
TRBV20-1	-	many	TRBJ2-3	CSAAPSGTSTDTQYF	TGCAGTGCAGCCCCCAGCGGAACTAGCACAGATACGCAGTATTTT
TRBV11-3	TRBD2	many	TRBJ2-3	CASGTGTSGITDTQYF	TGTGCCAGCGGCACTGGGACTAGCGGAATCACAGATACGCAGTATTTT